These T cell receptor beta chains were read from a single sample in a study of lymphopenia after photon versus proton radiotherapy. Generated by immunoSEQ multiplex PCR, the TCRdb table keeps only in-frame clones and is missing some. This sample has about 24,000 clones, with 84% found just once. The material sequenced was peripheral blood, taken from a patient treated with photon-based radiotherapy. The receptors here all came from a man in his forties or fifties with gastric cancer. Each CDR3 is given with its conserved first and last residue. D genes are given only for firm matches. For some rows the clone size is stated as once, few or many, or as a class when expanded; others skip it.

d_call j_call v_call clone_size cdr3_aa cdr3_nt
TRBD1 TRBJ1-1 TRBV19 - CASNRQGLNTEAFF TGTGCCAGTAATCGACAGGGCCTGAACACTGAAGCTTTCTTT
- TRBJ2-7 TRBV7-9 - CASTLGGGDTSYEQYF TGTGCCAGCACCTTAGGGGGAGGGGACACCTCGTACGAGCAGTACTTC
TRBD2 TRBJ2-1 TRBV4-3 - CASSQRPLGGEQFF TGCGCCAGCAGCCAACGCCCCCTGGGGGGGGAGCAGTTCTTC
- TRBJ2-7 TRBV4-2 - CASSQDRTATSYEQYF TGTGCCAGCAGCCAAGATCGGACAGCAACGTCCTACGAGCAGTACTTC
- TRBJ2-3 TRBV5-5 - CASSLAERHTQYF TGTGCCAGCAGCTTGGCCGAGAGGCATACGCAGTATTTT
- TRBJ1-2 TRBV29-1 - CSVDGVDGYTF TGCAGCGTTGACGGGGTGGATGGCTACACCTTC
- TRBJ2-5 TRBV6-1 - CASSGRLALETQYF TGTGCCAGCAGCGGGCGGCTAGCGCTAGAGACCCAGTACTTC
TRBD1 TRBJ1-2 TRBV4-2 - CASSHGQGPHYGYTF TGTGCCAGCAGCCATGGACAGGGCCCCCACTATGGCTACACCTTC
- TRBJ2-3 TRBV19 - CASSIPDTQYF TGTGCCAGTAGTATCCCAGATACGCAGTATTTT
- TRBJ1-4 TRBV7-8 - CASSLEGRGEKLFF TGTGCCAGCAGCTTAGAAGGCCGGGGGGAAAAACTGTTTTTT
- TRBJ2-2 TRBV19 - CASSMADNTGELFF TGTGCCAGTAGTATGGCGGACAACACCGGGGAGCTGTTTTTT
- TRBJ1-4 TRBV7-9 medium-sized CASSLAVRATNEKLFF TGTGCCAGCAGCTTAGCCGTCAGGGCAACTAATGAAAAACTGTTTTTT
TRBD1 TRBJ1-5 TRBV7-9 - CASSPTGTSNQPQHF TGTGCCAGCAGCCCGACAGGGACGAGCAATCAGCCCCAGCATTTT
TRBD1 TRBJ1-6 TRBV11-3 - CASSSGTVNSPLHF TGTGCCAGCAGTTCTGGGACAGTCAACTCACCCCTCCACTTT
TRBD1 TRBJ2-6 TRBV9 - CASSPHPEQGYGANVLTF TGTGCCAGCAGCCCTCACCCCGAACAGGGGTATGGGGCCAACGTCCTGACTTTC
- TRBJ1-2 TRBV7-9 once CASSLRAGYTF TGTGCCAGCAGCTTGAGGGCTGGCTACACCTTC
- TRBJ1-3 TRBV6-6 - CASSLGHSGNTIYF TGTGCCAGCAGTTTGGGACACTCTGGAAACACCATATATTTT
- TRBJ1-1 TRBV18 - CASSPRARAFMNTEAFF TGTGCCAGCTCACCAAGGGCGCGAGCTTTTATGAACACTGAAGCTTTCTTT
- TRBJ2-1 TRBV7-2 few CASNPRGNPGDEQFF TGTGCCAGCAACCCTAGGGGCAACCCTGGCGATGAGCAGTTCTTC
- TRBJ1-1 TRBV5-1 - CASSHGDAGTEAFF TGCGCCAGCAGCCACGGGGACGCTGGCACTGAAGCTTTCTTT
TRBD1 TRBJ1-5 TRBV5-1 - CASSPGQGQPQHF TGCGCCAGCAGCCCGGGACAGGGCCAGCCCCAGCATTTT
TRBD1 TRBJ2-3 TRBV7-9 - CASSSDRTSTDTQYF TGTGCCAGCAGCTCGGACAGGACTAGCACAGATACGCAGTATTTT
- TRBJ1-1 TRBV2 - CASSEMAKAFF TGTGCCAGCAGTGAAATGGCCAAAGCTTTCTTT
- TRBJ1-6 TRBV2 - CASSGEGLANSPLHF TGTGCCAGCAGTGGGGAGGGGTTAGCTAATTCACCCCTCCACTTT